A selection of T cell receptor beta chains follows, all from one sample in a study of T cells in Graves' hyperthyroidism and ophthalmopathy. One entry per CDR3 protein results from TCRdb running MiXCR on the multiplex PCR reads. The data show about 560,000 distinct CDR3 sequences, with more than 15% seen just once and roughly 7.3% held by the top ten. The material sequenced was blood. The receptors were sampled from a woman aged 25 to 45 with Graves' hyperthyroidism. Both conserved end residues are part of each CDR3. D genes are given only for firm matches. Clone size appears in some rows only: once, few, many, or a class for an expanded clone.

abundance	j_gene	d_gene	len	v_gene	CDR3aa	CDR3nt
few	TRBJ2-3	TRBD2	13	TRBV7-3	CASSPPSGRPQYF	TGTGCCAGCAGCCCTCCGAGCGGGAGGCCCCAGTATTTT
NA	TRBJ2-7	NA	11	TRBV11-2	CTSSSVGEQYF	TGTACCAGCAGCTCCGTAGGCGAGCAGTACTTC
NA	TRBJ2-1	NA	16	TRBV20-1	CSARGANGSSYNEQFF	TGCAGTGCTAGAGGAGCCAACGGCAGCTCCTACAATGAGCAGTTCTTC
NA	TRBJ1-3	NA	12	TRBV20-1	CSAGGSRNTIYF	TGCAGTGCTGGTGGGTCGAGAAACACCATATATTTT
NA	TRBJ2-4	NA	13	TRBV18	CASSPASKNIQYF	TGTGCCAGCTCACCCGCCTCTAAAAACATTCAGTACTTC
few	TRBJ2-2	NA	15	TRBV9	CASSVGSSNTGELFF	TGTGCCAGCAGCGTTGGGAGTTCGAACACCGGGGAGCTGTTTTTT
many	TRBJ1-1	NA	14	TRBV15	CATSRGSSNTEAFF	TGTGCCACCAGCAGAGGGTCCTCAAACACTGAAGCTTTCTTT
many	TRBJ1-4	NA	15	TRBV6-1	CASSYIGQVQEKLFF	TGTGCCAGCAGTTATATAGGGCAGGTTCAGGAAAAACTGTTTTTT
NA	TRBJ1-5	NA	17	TRBV25-1	CASSELVFVINNQPQHF	TGTGCCAGCAGTGAATTGGTGTTCGTCATTAACAATCAGCCCCAGCATTTT
NA	TRBJ2-6	NA	15	TRBV18	CASSPWVTGANVLTF	TGTGCCAGCTCACCGTGGGTTACTGGGGCCAACGTCCTGACTTTC
NA	TRBJ2-1	NA	15	TRBV24-1	CATSDQKSKIDEQFF	TGTGCCACCAGTGATCAGAAATCTAAGATCGATGAGCAGTTCTTC
NA	TRBJ2-2	TRBD1	14	TRBV20-1	CSAMTGGVGGELFF	TGCAGTGCCATGACAGGGGGCGTCGGCGGGGAGCTGTTTTTT
NA	TRBJ1-4	NA	15	TRBV20-1	CSALPPTTTNEKLFF	TGCAGTGCTCTCCCCCCCACAACAACTAATGAAAAACTGTTTTTT
many	TRBJ2-7	NA	15	TRBV6-1	CASSPWGRVSYEQYF	TGTGCCAGCAGCCCGTGGGGTCGTGTCTCCTACGAGCAGTACTTC
NA	TRBJ2-1	TRBD2	18	TRBV5-1	CASNLYPSGIHSYNEQFF	TGCGCCAGCAACTTGTATCCTAGCGGGATACACTCCTACAATGAGCAGTTCTTC
many	TRBJ1-3	NA	11	TRBV20-1	CSVPSGNTIYF	TGCAGTGTTCCGTCGGGAAACACCATATATTTT
few	TRBJ2-2	NA	16	TRBV24-1	CATSDSRLGEAGELFF	TGTGCCACCAGTGACAGTCGACTAGGGGAAGCCGGGGAGCTGTTTTTT
few	TRBJ2-7	NA	14	TRBV5-1	CASSLLQGPYEQYF	TGCGCCAGCAGCTTGTTACAGGGCCCCTACGAGCAGTACTTC
NA	TRBJ1-1	TRBD1	20	TRBV14	CASSQDLDREGGGLNTEAFF	TGTGCCAGCAGCCAAGATCTGGACAGGGAGGGCGGAGGCCTGAACACTGAAGCTTTCTTT
few	TRBJ2-7	NA	15	TRBV29-1	CSVEGRTGRGYEQYF	TGCAGCGTTGAAGGCAGGACAGGGAGGGGCTACGAGCAGTACTTC
many	TRBJ1-1	NA	15	TRBV7-2	CASSLAFLSDTEAFF	TGTGCCAGCAGCTTAGCGTTCCTCTCGGACACTGAAGCTTTCTTT